Sequencing of this T cell receptor (beta chain) was carried out in a study of TIL therapy for anti-PD-1-resistant metastatic lung cancer. The immunoSEQ assay was v3. Some clones are missing from TCRdb's copy, which holds only in-frame ones; the method was immunoSEQ multiplex PCR. The sample yields under 100,000 clones, about two thirds seen once. The CDR3 is 13 residues long. V shed 7 bases and J shed 5 bases, with 15 bases lying between them. Germline CDR1 MNHEY, CDR2 SMNVEV (reference sequence). Time point specified: pre-treatment sample, taken before nivolumab and TIL therapy. Most excised metastases sampled were pleural nodules or supraclavicular lymph nodes.

The receptor comes from a person aged 25-85 years with non-small cell lung cancer. The source material was tumor tissue, sampled at baseline. The chain couples TRBV27 to TRBJ2-7, with D perhaps matching TRBD1 (5 bases). CDR3 DNA: TGTGCCAGCATCATAGTGGGGCCCCACGAGCAGTACTTC. It codes for CASIIVGPHEQYF.